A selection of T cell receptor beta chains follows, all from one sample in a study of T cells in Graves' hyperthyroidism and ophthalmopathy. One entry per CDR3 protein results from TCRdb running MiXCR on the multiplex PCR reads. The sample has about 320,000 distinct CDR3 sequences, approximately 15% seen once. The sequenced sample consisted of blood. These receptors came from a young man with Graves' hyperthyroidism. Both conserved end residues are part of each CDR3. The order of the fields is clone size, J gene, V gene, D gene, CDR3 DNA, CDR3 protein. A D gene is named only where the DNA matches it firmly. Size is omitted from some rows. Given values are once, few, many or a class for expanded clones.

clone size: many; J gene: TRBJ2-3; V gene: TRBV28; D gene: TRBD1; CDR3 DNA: TGTGCCAGCAGTCCGATAAAGGACAGGGTCACCCCTTCACCCTCAGATACGCAGTATTTT; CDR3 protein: CASSPIKDRVTPSPSDTQYF
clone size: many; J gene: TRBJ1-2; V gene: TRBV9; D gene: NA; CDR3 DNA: TGTGCCAGCAGCGTAGCGAGGGAGATGAACTATGGCTACACCTTC; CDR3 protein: CASSVAREMNYGYTF
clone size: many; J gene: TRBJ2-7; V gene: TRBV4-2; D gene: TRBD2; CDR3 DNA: TGTGCCAGCAGCCAAGGACTAGCGGGCTCCTACGAGCAGTACTTC; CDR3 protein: CASSQGLAGSYEQYF
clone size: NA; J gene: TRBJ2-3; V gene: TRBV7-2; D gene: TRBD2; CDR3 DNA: TGTGCCAGCAGCTTGAGTAGCGGGAGGCCTATCACAGATACGCAGTATTTT; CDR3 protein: CASSLSSGRPITDTQYF
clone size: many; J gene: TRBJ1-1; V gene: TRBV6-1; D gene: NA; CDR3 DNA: TGTGCCAGCAGTGCGGGCCAACTGAATGTTTTCTTT; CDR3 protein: CASSAGQLNVFF
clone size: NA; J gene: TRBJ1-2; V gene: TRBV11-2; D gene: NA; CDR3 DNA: TGTGCCAGCAGCTTAGATAAGGAGACTTACTATGGCTACACCTTC; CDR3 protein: CASSLDKETYYGYTF
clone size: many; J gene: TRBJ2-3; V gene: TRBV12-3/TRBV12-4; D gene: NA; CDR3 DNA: TGTGCCAGCAGTTTTACCCGGGGGACAGATACGCAGTATTTT; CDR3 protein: CASSFTRGTDTQYF
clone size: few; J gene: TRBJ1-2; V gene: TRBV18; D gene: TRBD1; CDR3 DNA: TGTGCCAGCTCACCCCCATATGGCCGACAGGGGGATTTGAGCTACACCTTC; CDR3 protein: CASSPPYGRQGDLSYTF
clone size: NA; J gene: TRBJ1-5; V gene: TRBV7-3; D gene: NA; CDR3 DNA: TGTGCCAGCAGTGTCCCGTGGGGCAATCAGCCCCAGCATTTT; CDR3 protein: CASSVPWGNQPQHF
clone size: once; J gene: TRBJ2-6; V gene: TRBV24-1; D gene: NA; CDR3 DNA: TGTGCCACCAGTGGTCGGACAAATGCTGGGGCCAACGTCCTGACTTTC; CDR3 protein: CATSGRTNAGANVLTF
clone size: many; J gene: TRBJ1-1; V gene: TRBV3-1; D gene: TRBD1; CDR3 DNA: TGTGCCAGCAGCCCAACTAGTTGGGGACAGGGGAACACTGAAGCTTTCTTT; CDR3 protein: CASSPTSWGQGNTEAFF
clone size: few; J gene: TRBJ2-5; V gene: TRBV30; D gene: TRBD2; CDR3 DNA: TGTGCCTGGAGCCCGGGACTAGCGATTGAGACCCAGTACTTC; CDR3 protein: CAWSPGLAIETQYF
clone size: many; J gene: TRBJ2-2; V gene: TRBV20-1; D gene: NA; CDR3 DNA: TGCAGTGCTAGAACCCAAAGACACACCGGGGAGCTGTTTTTT; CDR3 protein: CSARTQRHTGELFF
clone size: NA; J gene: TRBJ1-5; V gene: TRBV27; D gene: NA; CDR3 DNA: TGTGCCAGCAGGCCATTTAGGGATCAGCCCCAGCATTTT; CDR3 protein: CASRPFRDQPQHF
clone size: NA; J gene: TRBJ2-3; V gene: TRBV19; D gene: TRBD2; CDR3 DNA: TGTGCCAGTAGTACGCGACTAGCGGGAGGGTCAGATACGCAGTATTTT; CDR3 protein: CASSTRLAGGSDTQYF
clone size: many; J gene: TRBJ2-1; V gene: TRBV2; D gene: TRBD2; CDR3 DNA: TGTGCCAGCGGCTGGACTAGCGGGTCCTATGAGCAGTTCTTC; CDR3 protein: CASGWTSGSYEQFF
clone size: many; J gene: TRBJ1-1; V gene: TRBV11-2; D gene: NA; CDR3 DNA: TGTGCCAGCAGCTTGTTGCTGGGGGCTAACACTGAAGCTTTCTTT; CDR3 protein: CASSLLLGANTEAFF
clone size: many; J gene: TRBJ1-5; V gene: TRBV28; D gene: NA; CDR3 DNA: TGTGCCAGCAGTTCGTACCCGTTTACGGGACCGCTACCGCGGAACCAGCCCCAGCATTTT; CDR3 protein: CASSSYPFTGPLPRNQPQHF
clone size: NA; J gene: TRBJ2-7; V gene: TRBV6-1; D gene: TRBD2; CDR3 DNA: TGTGCCAGCAGTTATAGCGGGAGGGCCCTGCGGTCCTACGAGCAGTACTTC; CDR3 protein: CASSYSGRALRSYEQYF
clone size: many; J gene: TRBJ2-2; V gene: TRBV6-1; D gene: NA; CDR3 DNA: TGTGCCAGCAGTGAAGCGTGGTGGGCCGGGGAGCTGTTTTTT; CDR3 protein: CASSEAWWAGELFF
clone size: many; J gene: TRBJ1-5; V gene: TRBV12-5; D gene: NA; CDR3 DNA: TGTGCTAGTGGGCTGGGGGATTTGCGCAATCAGCCCCAGCATTTT; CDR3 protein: CASGLGDLRNQPQHF
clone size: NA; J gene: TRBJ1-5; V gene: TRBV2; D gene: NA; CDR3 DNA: TGTGCCAGCAGCCCCCCCAGCAATCAGCCCCAGCATTTT; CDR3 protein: CASSPPSNQPQHF
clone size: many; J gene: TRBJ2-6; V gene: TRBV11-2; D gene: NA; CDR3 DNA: TGTGCCAGCAGCGGATTATCTGGGGCCAACGTCCTGACTTTC; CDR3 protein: CASSGLSGANVLTF
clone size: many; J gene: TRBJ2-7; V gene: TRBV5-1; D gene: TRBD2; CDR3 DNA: TGCGCCAGCAGCATGGGGAGCGGGAGTGGGTACGAGCAGTACTTC; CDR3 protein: CASSMGSGSGYEQYF
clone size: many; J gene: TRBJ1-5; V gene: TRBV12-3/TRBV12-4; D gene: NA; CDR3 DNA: TGTGCCAGCACCTGGACAGGCAATCAGCCCCAGCATTTT; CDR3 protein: CASTWTGNQPQHF
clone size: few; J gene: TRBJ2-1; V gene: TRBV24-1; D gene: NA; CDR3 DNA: TGTGCCACCAGAGGGCAGATGGACCGCGAGCAGTTCTTC; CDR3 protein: CATRGQMDREQFF
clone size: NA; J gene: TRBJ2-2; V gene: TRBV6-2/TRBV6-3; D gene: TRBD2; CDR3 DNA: TGTGCCAGCAGTGCGATACTAGCGCCCGCGAACACCGGGGAGCTGTTTTTT; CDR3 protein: CASSAILAPANTGELFF
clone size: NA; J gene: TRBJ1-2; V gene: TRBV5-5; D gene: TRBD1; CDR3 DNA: TGTGCCAGCAGCTTGGAATTGGGACAGGGGGTAACGAGGGGCTACACCTTC; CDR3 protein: CASSLELGQGVTRGYTF
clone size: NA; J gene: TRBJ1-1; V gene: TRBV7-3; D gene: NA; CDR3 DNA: TGTGCCAGCAGCTATCAGGGAATGAACACTGAAGCTTTCTTT; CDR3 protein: CASSYQGMNTEAFF
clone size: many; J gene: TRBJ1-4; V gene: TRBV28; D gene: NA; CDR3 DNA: TGTGCCAGCGGTGGGAGGGGGGGCGGTAATGAAAAACTGTTTTTT; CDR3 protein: CASGGRGGGNEKLFF
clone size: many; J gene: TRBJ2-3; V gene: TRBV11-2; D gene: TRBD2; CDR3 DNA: TGTGCCAGCAGCTTAGAACTAGCGGGAGGGTCCAGGGAGGAAGATACGCAGTATTTT; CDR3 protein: CASSLELAGGSREEDTQYF
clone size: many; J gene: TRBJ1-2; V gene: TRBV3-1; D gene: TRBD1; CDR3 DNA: TGTGCCAGCAGCCGACAGGGGGATAACTATGGCTACACCTTC; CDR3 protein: CASSRQGDNYGYTF
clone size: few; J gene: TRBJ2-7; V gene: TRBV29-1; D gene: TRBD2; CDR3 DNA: TGCAGCGTCGTAACTCCGGGACTAGCGGCCTACGAGCAGTACTTC; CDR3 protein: CSVVTPGLAAYEQYF
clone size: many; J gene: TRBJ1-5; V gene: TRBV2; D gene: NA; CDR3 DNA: TGTGCCAGCACCCCACGGGGTTCGCAGCCCCAGCATTTT; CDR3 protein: CASTPRGSQPQHF
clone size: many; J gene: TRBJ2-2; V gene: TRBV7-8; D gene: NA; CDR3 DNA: TGTGCCAGCAGTCCCAAACAGGCAACCGGGGAGCTGTTTTTT; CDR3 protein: CASSPKQATGELFF
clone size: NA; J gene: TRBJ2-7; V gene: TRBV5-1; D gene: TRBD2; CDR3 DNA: TGCGCCAGCAGCTTGTATTCGGCGGGAGGGCCTCGGGACGAGCAGTACTTC; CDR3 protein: CASSLYSAGGPRDEQYF
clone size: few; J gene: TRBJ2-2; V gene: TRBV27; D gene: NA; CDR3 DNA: TGTGCCAGCAGTTTACTTGCGGGTTTGGGGCCGAACACCGGGGAGCTGTTTTTT; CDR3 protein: CASSLLAGLGPNTGELFF
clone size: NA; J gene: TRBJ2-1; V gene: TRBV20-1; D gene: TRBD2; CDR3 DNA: TGCAGTGCTAGCGCCACTAGCGGGAGTTTAGGTGAGCAGTTCTTC; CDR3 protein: CSASATSGSLGEQFF
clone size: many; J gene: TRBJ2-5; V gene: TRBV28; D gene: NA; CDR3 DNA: TGTGCCAGCAGTTTAACAGCGGATCAAGAGACCCAGTACTTC; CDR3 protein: CASSLTADQETQYF
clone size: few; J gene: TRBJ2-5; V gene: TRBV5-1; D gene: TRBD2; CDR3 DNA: TGCGCCAGCAGCTCAGGACTAGCGGGCTTTCGGGAAGAGACCCAGTACTTC; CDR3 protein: CASSSGLAGFREETQYF
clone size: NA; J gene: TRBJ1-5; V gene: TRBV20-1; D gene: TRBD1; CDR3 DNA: TGCAGTGCTAGGACCGGGACAGTAAGCCGCGGGCAGCCCCAGCATTTT; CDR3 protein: CSARTGTVSRGQPQHF
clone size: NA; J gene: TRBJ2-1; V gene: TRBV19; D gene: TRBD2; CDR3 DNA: TGTGCCAGTAGTATAGATCTAGGTGGGGGGGACAATGAGCAGTTCTTC; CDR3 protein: CASSIDLGGGDNEQFF
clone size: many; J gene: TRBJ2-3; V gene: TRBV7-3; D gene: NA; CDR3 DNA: TGTGCCAGCAGCTTAACGGACTTCCTAGGAGCGGGAGATACGCAGTATTTT; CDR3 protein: CASSLTDFLGAGDTQYF
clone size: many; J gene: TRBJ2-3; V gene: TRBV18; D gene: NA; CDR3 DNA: TGTGCCAGCTCACCAAGGTCAGTGGGCCCCTCCACAGATACGCAGTATTTT; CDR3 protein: CASSPRSVGPSTDTQYF
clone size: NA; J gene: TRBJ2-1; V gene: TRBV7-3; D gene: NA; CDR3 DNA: TGTGCCAGCAGCCGCCGGGTCGGGAGAAGTTTAGGAGAGCAGTTCTTC; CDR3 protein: CASSRRVGRSLGEQFF
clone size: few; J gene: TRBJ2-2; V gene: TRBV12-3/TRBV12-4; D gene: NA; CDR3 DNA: TGTGCCAGCCGCCAGGCTATGGGGGAGCTGTTTTTT; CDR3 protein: CASRQAMGELFF
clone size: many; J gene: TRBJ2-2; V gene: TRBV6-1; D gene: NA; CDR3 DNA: TGTGCCAGCAGTCCCCCAGCGGACGCGGGGGAGCTGTTTTTT; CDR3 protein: CASSPPADAGELFF
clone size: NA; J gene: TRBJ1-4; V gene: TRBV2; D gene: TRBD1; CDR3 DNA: TGTGCCAGCGACCGGAGGACAGGGTACGAAAAACTGTTTTTT; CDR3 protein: CASDRRTGYEKLFF
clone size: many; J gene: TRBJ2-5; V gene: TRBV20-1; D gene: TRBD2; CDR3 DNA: TGCAGTGCTAGATATTATAGACTAGCGGGCCAAGAGACCCAGTACTTC; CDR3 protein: CSARYYRLAGQETQYF
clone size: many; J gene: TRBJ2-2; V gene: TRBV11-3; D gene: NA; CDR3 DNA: TGTGCCAGCAGCTTAGGGTGGGAGGCGGGCACCGGGGAGCTGTTTTTT; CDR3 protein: CASSLGWEAGTGELFF
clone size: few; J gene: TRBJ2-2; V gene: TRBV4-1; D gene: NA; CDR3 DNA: TGCGCCAGCAGCCGACTCCGGGGGGAGCTGTTTTTT; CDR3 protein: CASSRLRGELFF
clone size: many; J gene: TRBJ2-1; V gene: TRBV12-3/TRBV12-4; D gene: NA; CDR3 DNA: TGTGCCAGCGCGCGAATCGAGAATGAGCAGTTCTTC; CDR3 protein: CASARIENEQFF